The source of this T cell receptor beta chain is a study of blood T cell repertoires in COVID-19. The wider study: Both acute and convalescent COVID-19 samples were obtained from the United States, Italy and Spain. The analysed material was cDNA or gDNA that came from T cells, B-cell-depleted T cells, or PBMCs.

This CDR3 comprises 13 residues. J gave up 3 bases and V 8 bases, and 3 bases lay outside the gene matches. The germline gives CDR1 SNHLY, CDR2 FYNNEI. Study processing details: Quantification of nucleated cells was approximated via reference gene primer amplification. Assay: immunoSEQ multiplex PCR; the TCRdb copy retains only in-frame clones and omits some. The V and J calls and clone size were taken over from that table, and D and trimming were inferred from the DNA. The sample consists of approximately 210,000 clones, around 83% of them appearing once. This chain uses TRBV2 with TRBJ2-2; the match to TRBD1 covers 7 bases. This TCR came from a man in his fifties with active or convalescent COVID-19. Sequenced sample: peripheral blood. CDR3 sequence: CASDRAYTGELFF. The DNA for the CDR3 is TGTGCCAGCGACAGGGCCTACACCGGGGAGCTGTTTTTT.